The 17 T cell receptor beta chains reported below all come from one sample, sequenced in a study of control samples from healthy donors and cancer patients. The assay was immunoSEQ multiplex PCR, and TCRdb's table has in-frame clones only and misses some. The sample has about 130,000 clones, roughly 90% seen once; the top ten hold about 2.2%. The sample consisted of blood. The receptors originated from a woman aged 45-65 years in good health.

The chain is built from TRBV3-1 (or the pseudogene TRBV3-2) and TRBJ1-3; perhaps TRBD1 as D (5 bases). Germline CDR1 reads LGHDT; CDR2 reads YNNKEL (reference sequence). The CDR3 contains 16 residues. Between the trimmed V and J ends, which lost 3 bases and 2 bases, there was a span of 14 bases. The CDR3 DNA sequence: TGTGCCAGCAGCCACAGGACATCCTTAACTGGAAACACCATATATTTT. Amino acid sequence: CASSHRTSLTGNTIYF.

This clone was seen once. V usage is TRBV5-1 and J usage is TRBJ1-1, with D possibly TRBD1 on 5 matching bases. Germline CDR1 and CDR2: SGHRS and YFSETQ. The CDR3 is 13 residues long. V was cut by 4 bases and J by 2 bases, with 9 bases left in between. CDR3 DNA: TGCGCCAGCAGCGCCGGACAAAACACTGAAGCTTTCTTT. Encoded protein: CASSAGQNTEAFF.

The rearrangement uses TRBV7-9 and TRBJ2-1; 10 nucleotides line up with TRBD2. Per the germline V gene, CDR1 is SEHNR and CDR2 is FQNEAQ (reference sequence). J gave up 7 bases and V 0 bases, and 3 bases lay outside the gene matches. CDR3 length: 15 residues. CDR3 in DNA: TGTGCCAGCAGCTTAGCAACTAGCGGGGTGAATGAGCAGTTCTTC. This codes for CASSLATSGVNEQFF.

In DNA form, the CDR3 reads TGTGCCAGCAGTTTAGCGCAGAGCACTGAAGCTTTCTTT. This codes for CASSLAQSTEAFF. The chain is built from TRBV12-3 or TRBV12-4 and TRBJ1-1, with D unresolved. The length of the CDR3 is 13 residues. V was cut by 0 bases and J by 4 bases, with 6 bases left in between.

The chain has TRBV27 and TRBJ2-3, with 8 bases identical to TRBD1. V was clipped by 7 bases and J by 4 bases; unmatched bases: 10. The germline CDR1 and CDR2 sequences are MNHEY and SMNVEV (reference sequence). This CDR3 comprises 15 residues. CDR3 DNA sequence: TGTGCCAGCAAGACAGGGGATTCGGTTCCAGATACGCAGTATTTT. Amino acids: CASKTGDSVPDTQYF.

The chain employs TRBV19 and TRBJ2-1; D uncertain. CDR3 length equals 14 residues. Germline V gives CDR1 LNHDA, CDR2 SQIVND (reference sequence). Trimming left V 5 bases short and J 6 bases short, with 14 bases between. CDR3 bases: TGTGCCAGTAGTCCCGGTTTTAACGGCAATGAGCAGTTCTTC. Residues: CASSPGFNGNEQFF.

The chain links TRBV28 to TRBJ2-7; 13 bases are a match to TRBD2. Germline V gene sequence: CDR1 MDHEN, CDR2 SYDVKM. CDR3 length: 14 residues. V lost 6 bases, J lost 1 base, and 0 bases stayed unmatched. The CDR3 region is CASRGLAGSYEQYF. In DNA form, the CDR3 reads TGTGCCAGCAGGGGACTAGCGGGGTCCTACGAGCAGTACTTC.

The CDR3: CASSEVSRYNSPLHF. The CDR3 coding sequence is TGTGCCAGCAGTGAAGTGTCACGGTATAATTCACCCCTCCACTTT. V and J are TRBV6-1 and TRBJ1-6; D is unresolved. Germline V lookup: CDR1 MNHNS, CDR2 SASEGT. V gave up 1 base and J gave up 4 bases, with 8 bases separating them. The CDR3 totals 15 residues.

CDR3 sequence (DNA): TGCGCCAGCAGCCCTCAGGGGGCAGGGGCTTCAGATACGCAGTATTTT. Translated, it gives CASSPQGAGASDTQYF. The chain couples TRBV5-1 to TRBJ2-3; TRBD1 agrees at 8 bases. The CDR3 has 16 residues. Germline V gene data show CDR1 as SGHRS and CDR2 as YFSETQ. The J segment lost 4 bases and the V segment lost 4 bases, leaving 11 bases of the junction unmatched.

Only a few counts were recorded for this clone. V and J are TRBV11-2 and TRBJ2-1; a weak D match, TRBD2 (6 bases). Trimming took off 1 base at V and 2 bases at J, with 12 bases between the two ends. Germline lookup yields CDR1 SGHAT and CDR2 FQNNGV. This CDR3 has 16 amino acids. DNA of the CDR3: TGTGCCAGCAGCTTAGGAGGGACTTTCACCTACAATGAGCAGTTCTTC. Its protein product is CASSLGGTFTYNEQFF. The variable domain in full, with the rest retrieved from reference TRBV11-2 and TRBJ2-1, is EAGVAQSPRYKIIEKRQSVAFWCNPISGHATLYWYQQILGQGPKLLIQFQNNGVVDDSQLPKDRFSAERLKGVDSTLKIQPAKLEDSAVYLCASSLGGTFTYNEQFFGPGTRLTVL.

This clone appeared a single time. V usage is TRBV24-1 and J usage is TRBJ1-6, with D perhaps matching TRBD1 (6 bases). Germline loops: CDR1 KGHDR, CDR2 SFDVKD. Trimming removed 3 bases at V and 7 bases at J, with 9 bases between. This CDR3 has 14 residues. CDR3 bases: TGTGCCACCAGTGATGGACAGCAGAATTCACCCCTCCACTTT. Translation: CATSDGQQNSPLHF.

The chain has TRBV28 and TRBJ2-4, with 9 bases that match TRBD2. Germline CDR1 and CDR2: MDHEN and SYDVKM. Trimming cost V 6 bases and J 10 bases; bases outside gene matches: 10. The CDR3 has 14 amino acids. The CDR3 loop reads CASSPAGGPGIQYF. CDR3 bases: TGTGCCAGCAGCCCCGCGGGGGGGCCGGGGATTCAGTACTTC.

This chain joins TRBV6-1 and TRBJ2-1; 7 positions match TRBD1. V dropped 1 base and J dropped 0; count of bases not matched to a gene: 3. CDR1 and CDR2 (germline): MNHNS, SASEGT. The CDR3 covers 16 residues. This chain's CDR3 is CASSEGWTGSYNEQFF. CDR3 nucleotide sequence: TGTGCCAGCAGTGAAGGATGGACAGGCTCCTACAATGAGCAGTTCTTC.

CDR3 sequence reads: CASSSWTGANYGYTF. CDR3 nucleotide sequence: TGTGCCAGCAGTTCCTGGACAGGGGCAAACTATGGCTACACCTTC. This sequence joins TRBV28 and TRBJ1-2, with 9 bases lining up with TRBD1. CDR1 and CDR2 (germline): MDHEN, SYDVKM. CDR3 length equals 15 residues. V lost 4 bases to trimming and J lost 2 bases; unmatched junction nucleotides: 5.

V is TRBV7-9 and J is TRBJ2-3; D may be TRBD1 (5 bases). In germline, CDR1 is SEHNR, CDR2 FQNEAQ (reference sequence). The V and J ends lost 1 base and 0 bases respectively, with 5 bases between them. The CDR3 spans 14 residues. The CDR3 bases are TGTGCCAGCAGCTTAGAGGGGAGCACAGATACGCAGTATTTT. It yields the protein CASSLEGSTDTQYF.

The rearrangement links TRBV5-5 to TRBJ2-1, with D tentatively TRBD1 or TRBD2 (6 bases each). There are 15 residues in the CDR3. Germline V CDR1 and CDR2: SGHKS, YYEKEE (reference sequence). The germline V and J ends were trimmed by 2 bases and 5 bases, with 14 bases remaining between them. CDR3 bases: TGTGCCAGCAGCTTTGACATAGGGGGGCACAATGAGCAGTTCTTC. Its translation is CASSFDIGGHNEQFF.

In DNA form, the CDR3 reads TGTGCCAGCAGCTCAGGGACAGGGGGCTTTAAGGCAACTAATGAAAAACTGTTTTTT. Encoded protein: CASSSGTGGFKATNEKLFF. The J gene is TRBJ1-4, the V gene TRBV7-9; 12 nucleotides match TRBD1. CDR3 length equals 19 residues. The V gene's germline CDR1 is SEHNR and CDR2 FQNEAQ (reference sequence). Losses at the gene ends were 4 bases for V and 0 bases for J; bases not matched to a gene: 9.